This TCR beta chain was obtained from a study of circulating and synovial CD4+ cells in juvenile arthritis. Profiling relied on immunoSEQ multiplex PCR, and the TCRdb table lists in-frame clones only, not all of them. The table includes around 15,000 clones, around 90% detected once. CDR1 is LNHDA, CDR2 SQIVND, per germline (reference sequence). CDR3 length equals 14 residues. The V gene lost 6 bases and the J gene lost 5 bases, with 16 bases spanning the gap. Study observations and caveats: CPL versus bulk CD4 samples: T cell genome counts differed by at least an order of magnitude.

As concerns this clone: Its antigen is not identified.

The clonotype originates from a human donor with juvenile idiopathic arthritis. Source material: CD4+ T cells from blood. This chain links TRBV19 with TRBJ1-1; possible D gene TRBD1, 5 bases. CDR3 sequence (DNA): TGTGCCAGTAGGAGACAGAACCCGAGGACTGAAGCTTTCTTT. This codes for CASRRQNPRTEAFF.